This entry lists 28 T cell receptor beta chains sequenced from one sample in a study of blood T cell repertoires in COVID-19. The method was immunoSEQ multiplex PCR; TCRdb's version includes in-frame clones alone and lacks a portion of them. In the table there are about 88,000 clones, 87% of which are singletons. Sequencing was carried out using peripheral blood. Receptor source: a male donor with acute or convalescent COVID-19.

The rearrangement uses TRBV27 and TRBJ2-6; D unclear. The CDR3 extends over 16 amino acids. V lost 4 bases and J 0 bases, leaving 10 bases between the germline ends. Germline loops: CDR1 MNHEY, CDR2 SMNVEV (reference sequence). The CDR3 sequence: CASSSTYNSGANVLTF. CDR3 nucleotides: TGTGCCAGCAGTTCCACTTATAACTCTGGGGCCAACGTCCTGACTTTC.

This clone was found once. V and J are TRBV9 and TRBJ1-3, with 7 bases identical to TRBD1. This CDR3 has 14 amino acids. Germline assignment: CDR1 SGDLS and CDR2 YYNGEE. V dropped 4 bases and J dropped 1; count of bases not matched to a gene: 2. The CDR3 nucleotides read TGTGCCAGCAGCCAGGGGGTATCTGGAAACACCATATATTTT. This sequence encodes CASSQGVSGNTIYF.

This chain joins TRBV5-4 and TRBJ2-5; 9 positions agree with TRBD1. Looked up from germline, CDR1 is SGHNT and CDR2 is YYREEE (reference sequence). The CDR3 runs 14 residues. V shed 4 bases, J shed 3 bases, and the junction held 4 bases outside the gene matches. The CDR3 loop is CASSTGQGKETQYF. Here the CDR3 DNA reads TGTGCCAGCAGCACGGGACAGGGAAAAGAGACCCAGTACTTC.

This clone appeared once. The chain couples TRBV5-8 to TRBJ1-5; no clear D. CDR3 length equals 13 residues. Trimming shortened V by 4 bases and J by 6 bases, and 11 bases separated the two germline ends. Germline CDR1 SGHTS, CDR2 YDEGEE. CDR3 loop: CASSPNIGQPQHF. The CDR3 coding sequence is TGTGCCAGCAGCCCTAATATCGGTCAGCCCCAGCATTTT. The full variable domain, with the rest looked up from reference TRBV5-8 and TRBJ1-5, is EAGVTQSPTHLIKTRGQQATLRCSPISGHTSVYWYQQALGLGLQFLLWYDEGEERNRGNFPPRFSGRQFPNYSSELNVNALELEDSALYLCASSPNIGQPQHFGDGTRLSIL.

The chain carries TRBV15 and TRBJ2-7, with 7 bases that match TRBD1. Germline V gives CDR1 LNHNV, CDR2 YYDKDF (reference sequence). V was pared by 1 base and J by 0 bases, with 9 bases of the junction left unmatched. The CDR3 covers 17 residues. This CDR3 is CATSRGAPGQSSYEQYF. In DNA form, the CDR3 reads TGTGCCACCAGCAGAGGTGCACCGGGACAGTCCTCCTACGAGCAGTACTTC.

The chain combines TRBV27 with TRBJ2-1; 9 positions agree with TRBD1. Germline CDR1 is MNHEY and CDR2 is SMNVEV (reference sequence). The CDR3 is 15 amino acids. The V segment lost 4 bases and the J segment 4 bases; nucleotides outside the gene matches: 5. CDR3: CASSSQGQGYNEQFF. The CDR3 bases are TGTGCCAGCAGTTCCCAGGGACAGGGATACAATGAGCAGTTCTTC.

V gene TRBV27 combines with J gene TRBJ2-2, with 8 bases matching TRBD1. V lost 6 bases and J lost 6; bases outside the gene matches: 9. The CDR3 has 15 residues. CDR1 and CDR2 (germline): MNHEY, SMNVEV (reference sequence). The CDR3, as DNA: TGTGCCAGCAGACCCACAGGGGGTGGGCCCGGGGAGCTGTTTTTT. It encodes CASRPTGGGPGELFF.

The chain has TRBV6-6 and TRBJ2-5; 7 bases map to TRBD2. Germline-derived CDR1 and CDR2 are MNHNY and SVGAGI (reference sequence). The CDR3 consists of 15 residues. V lost 0 bases to trimming and J lost 9 bases; unmatched junction nucleotides: 10. CDR3 region: CASSYSPSGAGAQYF. CDR3 DNA: TGTGCCAGCAGTTACTCCCCTAGCGGAGCCGGGGCCCAGTACTTC.

This chain connects TRBV7-8 to TRBJ2-3, with 12 bases matching TRBD2. The J segment lost 2 bases and the V segment lost 5 bases, leaving 5 bases of the junction unmatched. The CDR3 is 16 amino acids. Looked up from germline, CDR1 is SGHVS and CDR2 is FQNEAQ. The CDR3 region is CASSPTSGGPTDTQYF. The CDR3 DNA reads as TGTGCCAGCAGCCCTACTAGCGGGGGGCCCACAGATACGCAGTATTTT.

The chain uses TRBV7-8 and TRBJ1-3, with D maybe TRBD1 (5 bases). CDR1 SGHVS and CDR2 FQNEAQ come from the germline V gene. V lost 1 base and J 3 bases, leaving 10 bases between the germline ends. This CDR3 spans 15 amino acids. The CDR3 sequence: CASSLERGIGNTIYF. CDR3 bases: TGTGCCAGCAGCTTAGAGCGGGGGATTGGAAACACCATATATTTT.

This clone was seen more than once but under ten times. The sample carries other DNA sequences with the same CDR3. The rearrangement joins TRBV19 to TRBJ1-5, with D perhaps TRBD1 (6 bases). Germline CDR1 reads LNHDA; CDR2 reads SQIVND (reference sequence). This CDR3 has 13 amino acids. V was clipped by 4 bases and J by 6 bases, with 10 bases between them. CDR3 region: CASSKGVGQPQHF. The DNA for the CDR3 is TGTGCCAGTAGTAAGGGGGTTGGTCAGCCCCAGCATTTT.

The chain links TRBV7-7 to TRBJ2-5; 10 nucleotides align to TRBD1. The V segment lost 5 bases and the J segment 4 bases; nucleotides outside the gene matches: 10. Germline V gene lookup returns CDR1 SSHAT and CDR2 FNYEAQ (reference sequence). The CDR3 consists of 16 residues. The CDR3 DNA reads as TGTGCCAGCAGCGTGTCCCGGACAGGGGGAACAGAGACCCAGTACTTC. Amino acids: CASSVSRTGGTETQYF.

This chain uses TRBV11-2 with TRBJ2-2, with TRBD2 matching over 11 bases. The CDR3 runs 15 residues. The germline V gene encodes CDR1 SGHAT and CDR2 FQNNGV. The trim removed 2 bases at V and 6 bases at J, leaving 2 bases unmatched. CDR3 sequence: CASSLKTSGAGELFF. In nucleotides, the CDR3 is TGTGCCAGCAGCTTAAAGACTAGCGGGGCCGGGGAGCTGTTTTTT.

The rearrangement uses TRBV7-8 and TRBJ2-7; 10 positions match TRBD2. Losses at the gene ends were 4 bases for V and 3 bases for J; bases not matched to a gene: 6. Germline CDR1 and CDR2: SGHVS and FQNEAQ. The CDR3 consists of 15 residues. The DNA of the CDR3 is TGTGCCAGCAGCTCCACTGGACTAGCGGACTACGAGCAGTACTTC. Amino acids: CASSSTGLADYEQYF. Variable domain in full (rest from reference TRBV7-8 and TRBJ2-7): GAGVSQSPRYKVAKRGQDVALRCDPISGHVSLFWYQQALGQGPEFLTYFQNEAQLDKSGLPSDRFFAERPEGSVSTLKIQRTQQEDSAVYLCASSSTGLADYEQYFGPGTRLTVT.

J is TRBJ2-3 and V is TRBV7-9; 12 bases map to TRBD1. Germline CDR1 reads SEHNR; CDR2 reads FQNEAQ (reference sequence). There are 15 residues in the CDR3. V was clipped by 5 bases and J by 5 bases; unmatched bases: 5. The CDR3, as DNA: TGTGCCAGCAGCCCCCGGGACAGGGGGCTAGATACGCAGTATTTT. Translating gives CASSPRDRGLDTQYF.

This chain joins TRBV27 and TRBJ1-2; 10 bases are a match to TRBD1. The CDR3 length is 14 residues. Germline V gene data show CDR1 as MNHEY and CDR2 as SMNVEV (reference sequence). The V and J ends lost 4 bases and 8 bases, in that order; junction bases with no gene match: 7. CDR3 in DNA: TGTGCCAGCAGTTCCCGACAGGGGGCCGGAGGCTACACCTTC. It encodes CASSSRQGAGGYTF.

The chain is built from TRBV19 and TRBJ1-4, with a weak D call TRBD1 (5 bases). Trimming removed 7 bases at V and 8 bases at J, with 20 bases between. Germline loops: CDR1 LNHDA, CDR2 SQIVND (reference sequence). The CDR3 is made up of 15 amino acids. The CDR3 sequence is CASISPLGDGEKLFF. In DNA form, the CDR3 reads TGTGCCAGTATCTCCCCCTTAGGGGATGGGGAAAAACTGTTTTTT.

The chain recombines TRBV6-5 with TRBJ2-7; 7 bases are a match to TRBD1. The germline gives CDR1 MNHEY, CDR2 SVGAGI. This CDR3 has 13 residues. V lost 8 bases and J lost 2; bases outside the gene matches: 6. CDR3 in amino acids: CASAWDRAYEQYF. The CDR3 nucleotides read TGTGCCAGCGCCTGGGACAGAGCCTACGAGCAGTACTTC.

The rearrangement joins TRBV10-3 to TRBJ1-4; D gene uncertain. Germline V lookup: CDR1 ENHRY, CDR2 SYGVKD. Trimming cost V 0 bases and J 7 bases, with 9 bases left between them. The CDR3 contains 14 residues. This chain's CDR3 is CAISESSGGEKLFF. CDR3 bases: TGTGCCATCAGTGAGTCCTCGGGAGGTGAAAAACTGTTTTTT.

The CDR3, as DNA: TGTGCCAGCAGCCCCGGAGTGGGTCGCCACACAGATACGCAGTATTTT. Protein sequence: CASSPGVGRHTDTQYF. The chain is built from TRBV7-8 and TRBJ2-3; no definite D call. CDR3 size: 16 residues. CDR1 SGHVS and CDR2 FQNEAQ come from the germline V gene. V shed 5 bases and J shed 2 bases, with 17 bases lying between them.

DNA for the CDR3: TGTGCCAGTTCTTTCTCTACGACTGAAGCTTTCTTT. This sequence encodes CASSFSTTEAFF. The chain is built from TRBV19 and TRBJ1-1; no definite D call. The CDR3 runs to 12 residues. Trimming removed 8 bases from V and 5 bases from J, with 12 bases in between. CDR1 is LNHDA and CDR2 is SQIVND in the germline V gene (reference sequence). Full variable domain (missing parts from reference TRBV19 and TRBJ1-1): DGGITQSPKYLFRKEGQNVTLSCEQNLNHDAMYWYRQDPGQGLRLIYYSQIVNDFQKGDIAEGYSVSREKKESFPLTVTSAQKNPTAFYLCASSFSTTEAFFGQGTRLTVV.

The rearrangement links TRBV7-9 to TRBJ2-2; 9 bases match TRBD2. The junction had 4 bases not matched to a gene; V was cut back by 3 bases and J by 5 bases. CDR3 length: 15 residues. The germline V gene encodes CDR1 SEHNR and CDR2 FQNEAQ (reference sequence). The DNA of the CDR3 is TGTGCCAGCAGCTTCGGGCTAGCGGGGACCGGGGAGCTGTTTTTT. Its translation is CASSFGLAGTGELFF.

This clone was seen a handful of times. The chain links TRBV21-1 to TRBJ2-1; the table's D gene call, TRBD2, was not cross checked with the DNA. TRBV21-1 is tagged as a pseudogene. CDR3 size: 16 residues. CDR3: CASSKAERGGYNEQFF. CDR3 coding DNA: TGTGCCAGCAGCAAAGCCGAGCGGGGGGGCTACAATGAGCAGTTCTTC.

The chain uses TRBV24-1 and TRBJ2-1; possibly TRBD2 for D (5 bases). Trimming pared 5 bases from V and 0 bases from J, leaving 13 bases between. Per the germline V gene, CDR1 is KGHDR and CDR2 is SFDVKD. CDR3 length: 16 amino acids. As DNA, the CDR3 is TGTGCCACCAGTGCCCCGGTGGGGAGCTCCTACAATGAGCAGTTCTTC. Encoded protein: CATSAPVGSSYNEQFF.

This chain joins TRBV19 and TRBJ2-7; D is possibly TRBD1 (5 bases). With 5 bases removed from V and 0 bases from J, the gap between germline ends came to 11 bases. The CDR3 covers 14 residues. Looked up from germline, CDR1 is LNHDA and CDR2 is SQIVND (reference sequence). CDR3 residues: CASSAGPRSYEQYF. The CDR3 DNA reads TGTGCCAGTAGTGCAGGGCCCCGCTCCTACGAGCAGTACTTC.

Concerning this clone: Other DNA variants within this sample encode the same CDR3. The chain links TRBV28 to TRBJ1-4; D is undetermined. This CDR3 has 14 residues. Per the germline V gene, CDR1 is MDHEN and CDR2 is SYDVKM. Trimming took off 5 bases at V and 5 bases at J, with 12 bases between the two ends. CDR3 DNA: TGTGCCAGCAGTCCCCCCCCAGAAAATGAAAAACTGTTTTTT. This sequence encodes CASSPPPENEKLFF.

The rearrangement links TRBV3-1 (or the pseudogene TRBV3-2) to TRBJ1-2; D possibly corresponds to TRBD1 (5 bases). This CDR3 contains 16 residues. Germline V gives CDR1 LGHDT, CDR2 YNNKEL (reference sequence). V lost 4 bases and J lost 5, with 20 bases in between. CDR3 bases: TGTGCCAGCAGCCTCCGGACACCCTCACCAAGGTATGGCTACACCTTC. Translating it yields CASSLRTPSPRYGYTF.

The V call is TRBV19, the J call TRBJ2-5; TRBD1 matches 8 bases. Germline V gives CDR1 LNHDA, CDR2 SQIVND (reference sequence). CDR3 length: 13 amino acids. V lost 4 bases to trimming and J lost 5 bases; unmatched junction nucleotides: 3. Here the CDR3 reads CASSTGGAETQYF. CDR3 DNA sequence: TGTGCCAGTAGTACAGGGGGCGCTGAGACCCAGTACTTC.